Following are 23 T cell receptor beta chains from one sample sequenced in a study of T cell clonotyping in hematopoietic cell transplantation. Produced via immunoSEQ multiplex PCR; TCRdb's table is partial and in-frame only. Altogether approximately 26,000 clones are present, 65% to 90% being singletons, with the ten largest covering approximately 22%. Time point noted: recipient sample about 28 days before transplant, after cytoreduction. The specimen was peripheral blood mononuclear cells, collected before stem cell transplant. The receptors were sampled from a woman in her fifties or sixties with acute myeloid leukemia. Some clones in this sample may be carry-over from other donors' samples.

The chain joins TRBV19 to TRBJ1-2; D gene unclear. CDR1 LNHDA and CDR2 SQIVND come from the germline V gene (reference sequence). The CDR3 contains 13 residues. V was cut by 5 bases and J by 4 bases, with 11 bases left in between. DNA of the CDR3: TGTGCCAGTAGTGTCGGGGTAAGCTATGGCTACACCTTC. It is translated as CASSVGVSYGYTF.

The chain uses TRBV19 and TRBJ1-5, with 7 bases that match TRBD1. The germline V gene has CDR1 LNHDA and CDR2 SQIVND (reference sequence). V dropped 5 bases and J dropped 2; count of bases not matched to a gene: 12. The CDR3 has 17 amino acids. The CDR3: CASSSRDRVSGNQPQHF. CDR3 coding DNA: TGTGCCAGTAGTTCCCGAGACAGGGTGAGTGGCAATCAGCCCCAGCATTTT.

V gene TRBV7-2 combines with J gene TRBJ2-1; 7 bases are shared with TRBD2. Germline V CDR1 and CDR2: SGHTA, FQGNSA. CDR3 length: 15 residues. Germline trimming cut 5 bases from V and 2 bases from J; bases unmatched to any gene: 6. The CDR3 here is CASSRTSGPYNEQFF. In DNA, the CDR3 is TGTGCCAGCAGCAGGACTAGTGGCCCCTACAATGAGCAGTTCTTC.

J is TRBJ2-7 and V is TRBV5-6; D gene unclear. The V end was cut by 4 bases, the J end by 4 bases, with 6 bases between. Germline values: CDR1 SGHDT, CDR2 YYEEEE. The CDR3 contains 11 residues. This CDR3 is CASSAGYEQYF. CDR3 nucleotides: TGTGCCAGCAGCGCCGGGTACGAGCAGTACTTC.

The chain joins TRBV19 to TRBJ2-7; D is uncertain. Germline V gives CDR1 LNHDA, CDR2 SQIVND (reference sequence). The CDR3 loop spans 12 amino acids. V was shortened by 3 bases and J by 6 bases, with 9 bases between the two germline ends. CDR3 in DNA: TGTGCCAGTAGTATCTCCGGAGCCGAGCAGTACTTC. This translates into CASSISGAEQYF.

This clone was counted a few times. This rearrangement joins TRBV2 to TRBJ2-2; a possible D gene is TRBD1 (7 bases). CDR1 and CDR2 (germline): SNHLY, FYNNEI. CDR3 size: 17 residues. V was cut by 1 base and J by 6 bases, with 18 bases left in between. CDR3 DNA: TGTGCCAGCAGTGAAGGGAGGGGGCGAGACTGGTCCGGGGAGCTGTTTTTT. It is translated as CASSEGRGRDWSGELFF.

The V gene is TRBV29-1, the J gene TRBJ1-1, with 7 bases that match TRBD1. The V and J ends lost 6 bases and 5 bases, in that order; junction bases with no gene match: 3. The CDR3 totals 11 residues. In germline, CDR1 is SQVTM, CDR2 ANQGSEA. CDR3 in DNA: TGCAGCGTAGCGACAGGGACTGAAGCTTTCTTT. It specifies CSVATGTEAFF.

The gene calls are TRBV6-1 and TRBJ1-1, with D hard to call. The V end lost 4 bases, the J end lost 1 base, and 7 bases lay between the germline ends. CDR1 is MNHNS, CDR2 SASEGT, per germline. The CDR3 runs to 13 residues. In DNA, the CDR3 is TGTGCCAGCAGTGTGGCCGCGAACACTGAAGCTTTCTTT. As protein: CASSVAANTEAFF.

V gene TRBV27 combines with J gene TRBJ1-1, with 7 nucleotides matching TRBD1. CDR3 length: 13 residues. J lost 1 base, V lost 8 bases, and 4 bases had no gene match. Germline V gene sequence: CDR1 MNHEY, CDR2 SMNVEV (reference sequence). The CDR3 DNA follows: TGTGCCAGCGGAAACAGGGGGAACACTGAAGCTTTCTTT. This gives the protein CASGNRGNTEAFF.

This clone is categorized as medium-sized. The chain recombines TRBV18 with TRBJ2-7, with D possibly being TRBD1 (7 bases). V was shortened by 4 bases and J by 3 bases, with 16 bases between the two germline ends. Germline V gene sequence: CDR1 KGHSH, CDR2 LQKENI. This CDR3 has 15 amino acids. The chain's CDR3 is CASSRGDSVFYEQYF. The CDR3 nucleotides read TGTGCCAGCTCACGCGGGGACAGCGTCTTCTACGAGCAGTACTTC.

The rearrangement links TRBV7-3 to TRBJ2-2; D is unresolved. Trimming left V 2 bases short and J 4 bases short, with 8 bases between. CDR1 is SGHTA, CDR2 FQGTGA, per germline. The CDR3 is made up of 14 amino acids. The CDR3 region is CASSLASSTGELFF. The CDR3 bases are TGTGCCAGCAGCTTAGCCTCGAGCACCGGGGAGCTGTTTTTT.

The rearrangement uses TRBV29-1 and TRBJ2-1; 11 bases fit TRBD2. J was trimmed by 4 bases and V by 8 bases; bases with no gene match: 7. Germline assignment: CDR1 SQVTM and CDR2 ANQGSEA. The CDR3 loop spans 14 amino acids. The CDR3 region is CSFSGLAVYNEQFF. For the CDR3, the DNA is TGCAGCTTTTCGGGACTAGCGGTTTACAATGAGCAGTTCTTC.

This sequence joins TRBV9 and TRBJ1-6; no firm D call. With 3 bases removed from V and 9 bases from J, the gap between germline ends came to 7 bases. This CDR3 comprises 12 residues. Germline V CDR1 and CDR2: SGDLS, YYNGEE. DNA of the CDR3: TGTGCCAGCAGCGAAGGGATTTCACCCCTCCACTTT. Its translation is CASSEGISPLHF.

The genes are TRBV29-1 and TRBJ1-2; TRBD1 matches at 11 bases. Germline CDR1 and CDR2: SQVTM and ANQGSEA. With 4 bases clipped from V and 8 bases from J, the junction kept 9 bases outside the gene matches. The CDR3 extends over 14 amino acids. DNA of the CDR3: TGCAGCGTTGGTTTAGGACAGGGGGCGAAGGGCTACACCTTC. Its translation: CSVGLGQGAKGYTF.

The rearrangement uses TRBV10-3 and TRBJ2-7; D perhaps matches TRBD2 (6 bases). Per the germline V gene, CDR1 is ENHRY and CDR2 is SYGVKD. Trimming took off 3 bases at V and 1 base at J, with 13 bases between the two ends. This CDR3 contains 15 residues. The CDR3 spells CAISDPAGISYEQYF. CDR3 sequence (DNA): TGTGCCATCAGTGACCCAGCGGGCATTTCCTACGAGCAGTACTTC.

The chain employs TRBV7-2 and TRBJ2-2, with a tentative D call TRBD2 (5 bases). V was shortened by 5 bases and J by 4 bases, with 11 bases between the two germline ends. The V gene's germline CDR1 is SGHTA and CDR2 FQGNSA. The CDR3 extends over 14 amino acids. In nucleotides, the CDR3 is TGTGCCAGCAGCCGTACTAGATCCACCGGGGAGCTGTTTTTT. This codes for CASSRTRSTGELFF. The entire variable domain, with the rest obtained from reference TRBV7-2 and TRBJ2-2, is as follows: GAGVSQSPSNKVTEKGKDVELRCDPISGHTALYWYRQSLGQGLEFLIYFQGNSAPDKSGLPSDRFSAERTGGSVSTLTIQRTQQEDSAVYLCASSRTRSTGELFFGEGSRLTVL.

The CDR3 here is CSANRATEAFF. The DNA of the CDR3 is TGCAGTGCTAACAGGGCTACTGAAGCTTTCTTT. The rearrangement joins TRBV20-1 to TRBJ1-1; D may be TRBD1 (6 bases). Germline CDR1 is DFQATT and CDR2 is SNEGSKA (reference sequence). The CDR3 is 11 residues long. Trimming cost V 4 bases and J 5 bases, with 8 bases left between them.

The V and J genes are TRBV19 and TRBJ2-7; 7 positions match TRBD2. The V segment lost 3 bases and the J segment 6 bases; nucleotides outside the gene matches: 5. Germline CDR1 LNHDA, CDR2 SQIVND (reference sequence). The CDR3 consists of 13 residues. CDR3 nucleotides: TGTGCCAGTAGTATTGGGGGGGTCGGCGAGCAGTACTTC. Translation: CASSIGGVGEQYF.

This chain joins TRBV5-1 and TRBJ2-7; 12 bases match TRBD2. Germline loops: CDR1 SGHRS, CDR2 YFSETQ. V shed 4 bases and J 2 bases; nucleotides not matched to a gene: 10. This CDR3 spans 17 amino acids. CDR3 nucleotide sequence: TGCGCCAGCAGCGGATCTAGCGGGGGGGCCCTAACCTACGAGCAGTACTTC. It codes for CASSGSSGGALTYEQYF.

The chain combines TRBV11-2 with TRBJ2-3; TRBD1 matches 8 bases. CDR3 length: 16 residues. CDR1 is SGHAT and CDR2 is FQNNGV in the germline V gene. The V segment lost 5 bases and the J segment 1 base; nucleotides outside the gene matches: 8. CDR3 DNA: TGTGCCAGCAGCCAGTACCCGGGACAGGGCACAGATACGCAGTATTTT. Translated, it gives CASSQYPGQGTDTQYF.

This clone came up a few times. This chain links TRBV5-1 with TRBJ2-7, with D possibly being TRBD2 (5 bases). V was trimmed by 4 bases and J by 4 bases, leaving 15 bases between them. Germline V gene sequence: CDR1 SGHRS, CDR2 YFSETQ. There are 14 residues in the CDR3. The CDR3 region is CASSPALDSYEQYF. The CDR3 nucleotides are TGCGCCAGCAGCCCAGCCTTGGACTCGTACGAGCAGTACTTC. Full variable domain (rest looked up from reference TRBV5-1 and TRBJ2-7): KAGVTQTPRYLIKTRGQQVTLSCSPISGHRSVSWYQQTPGQGLQFLFEYFSETQRNKGNFPGRFSGRQFSNSRSEMNVSTLELGDSALYLCASSPALDSYEQYFGPGTRLTVT.

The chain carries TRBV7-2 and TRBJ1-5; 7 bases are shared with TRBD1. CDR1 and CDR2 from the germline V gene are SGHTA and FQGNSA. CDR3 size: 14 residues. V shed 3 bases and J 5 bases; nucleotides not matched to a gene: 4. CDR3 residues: CASSFRGGDQPQHF. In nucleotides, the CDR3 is TGTGCCAGCAGCTTCAGGGGGGGGGATCAGCCCCAGCATTTT.

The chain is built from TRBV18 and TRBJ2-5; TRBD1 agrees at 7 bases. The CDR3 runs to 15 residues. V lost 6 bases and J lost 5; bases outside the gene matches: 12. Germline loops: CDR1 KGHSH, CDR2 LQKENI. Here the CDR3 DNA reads TGTGCCAGCTCCCGCTACAGGGGCGCCGGGGAGACCCAGTACTTC. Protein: CASSRYRGAGETQYF.